This T cell receptor beta chain was documented in a study of T-cell reconstitution after alpha-beta-depleted transplantation in children. General study findings and limits: There were some patients whose high TCRbeta diversity at day 60 came from surviving recipient T cells and thymic progenitors. A year had passed since transplant, and T-cell counts and diversity by then came mostly from newly produced T cells. About two months after transplant, alpha-beta T cells reportedly came from several hundred expanded graft clones.

This clonotype has only a few counts. What it binds is not known. A TCRbeta library incorporating unique molecular identifiers was prepared. A single record per CDR3 protein comes from TCRdb applying MiXCR to the PCR reads. This table has about 400,000 distinct CDR3 sequences, about 17% appearing once. Trimming took off 1 base at V and 1 base at J, with 6 bases between the two ends. The CDR3 extends over 14 amino acids. Per germline, CDR1 SGHRS and CDR2 YFSETQ. The receptor comes from a boy under two years old who had a stem cell transplant for Wiskott-Aldrich syndrome, so the T cells may come from the graft donor. This sample comprised PBMCs, mostly from graft donor cells, obtained 360 days after TCRalphabeta/CD19-depleted stem cell transplant. The chain uses TRBV5-1 and TRBJ2-4; TRBD2 is a possible D gene (5 bases). The CDR3 region is CASSLPGAKNIQYF. Here the CDR3 DNA reads TGCGCCAGCAGCTTGCCGGGGGCCAAAAACATTCAGTACTTC.